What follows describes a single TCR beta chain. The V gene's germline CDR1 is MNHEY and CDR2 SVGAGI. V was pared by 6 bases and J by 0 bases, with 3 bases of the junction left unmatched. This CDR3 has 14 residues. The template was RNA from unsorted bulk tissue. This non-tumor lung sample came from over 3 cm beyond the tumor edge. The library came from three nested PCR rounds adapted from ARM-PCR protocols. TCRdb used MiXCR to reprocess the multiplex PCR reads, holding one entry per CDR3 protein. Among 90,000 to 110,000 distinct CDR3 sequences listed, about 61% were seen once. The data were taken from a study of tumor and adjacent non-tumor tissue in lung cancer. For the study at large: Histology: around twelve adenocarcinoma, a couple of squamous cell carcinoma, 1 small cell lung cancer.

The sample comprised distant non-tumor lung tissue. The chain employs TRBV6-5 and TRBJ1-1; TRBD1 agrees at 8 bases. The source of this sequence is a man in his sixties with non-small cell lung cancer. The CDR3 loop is CASSWTGLNTEAFF. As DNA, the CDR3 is TGTGCCAGCAGCTGGACAGGGTTGAACACTGAAGCTTTCTTT.